A selection of T cell receptor beta chains follows, all from one sample in a study of blood T cells in healthy people across ages. Using its own MiXCR run on the 5' RACE reads, TCRdb lists one record per CDR3 protein. Of around 1,800,000 distinct CDR3 sequences detected, approximately 39% appear once; the ten largest clones hold 20% to 25%. What was sequenced was blood. These receptors were collected from a human donor in good health. Each CDR3 is given with its conserved first and last residue. Fields, in order: clone size, D gene, V gene, J gene, CDR3 DNA, CDR3 protein. D genes are given only for firm matches. Clone size appears in some rows only: once, few, many, or a class for an expanded clone.

>few|TRBD2|TRBV20-1|TRBJ2-7
TGCAGTGCTAGAGCTGGGACTAGCGGGGTCTACGAGCAGTACTTC
CSARAGTSGVYEQYF
>-|-|TRBV6-2/TRBV6-3|TRBJ2-1
TGTGCCAGCAGTTACTCCAGTTGGCATGAGCAGTTCTTC
CASSYSSWHEQFF
>few|TRBD1|TRBV6-5|TRBJ2-3
TGTGCCAGCAGTCTTACAGGGGGCTGGGGAGATACGCAGTATTTT
CASSLTGGWGDTQYF
>-|-|TRBV13|TRBJ1-2
TGTGCCAGCAGCTCTGGGTGGGGTATCGGGAACTATGGCTACACCTTC
CASSSGWGIGNYGYTF
>many|-|TRBV29-1|TRBJ2-4
TGCAGCGTTGGAGGGGTTGGAGTAGACATTCAGTACTTC
CSVGGVGVDIQYF
>-|-|TRBV19|TRBJ2-6
TGTGCCAGTAGTATAGATGGGCACTACTCTGGGGCCAACGTCCTGACTTTC
CASSIDGHYSGANVLTF
>-|-|TRBV9|TRBJ1-6
TGTGCCAGCAGCGCAGGCGGGCTTAATTCACCCCTCCACTTT
CASSAGGLNSPLHF
>few|TRBD2|TRBV20-1|TRBJ2-3
TGCAGTGCTAGAGTCACAGCGGGGGTAGGCACAGATACGCAGTATTTT
CSARVTAGVGTDTQYF
>-|TRBD1|TRBV5-5|TRBJ1-6
TGTGCCAGCAGCTTGCGTGGACAGGGCCCTTCACCCCTCCACTTT
CASSLRGQGPSPLHF
>-|-|TRBV11-2|TRBJ2-2
TGTGCCAGCAGCAAGATCGGGGGGAACACCGGGGAGCTGTTTTTT
CASSKIGGNTGELFF
>once|-|TRBV29-1|TRBJ1-2
TGCAGCGCCCCCCTTGAGGGCGTCTTCAACTATGGCTACACCTTC
CSAPLEGVFNYGYTF
>-|-|TRBV7-2|TRBJ1-1
TGTGCCAGCAGCTTAAGAGCTGGGGGCGACACTGAAGCTTTCTTT
CASSLRAGGDTEAFF
>-|-|TRBV7-2|TRBJ2-2
TGTGCCAGCAACAACGAGCAGGGCGCCGCCGGGGAGCTGTTTTTT
CASNNEQGAAGELFF
>-|TRBD1|TRBV5-1|TRBJ2-7
TGCGCCAGCAGCTTCGCAGGGGGCTCGGACTACGAGCAGTACTTC
CASSFAGGSDYEQYF
>-|-|TRBV6-5|TRBJ1-6
TGTGCCAGCAGTTTAAAGTATAATTCACCCCTCCACTTT
CASSLKYNSPLHF
>once|-|TRBV6-2/TRBV6-3|TRBJ1-1
TGTGCCACCACGGAGGACCGATACCGTGAAGCTTTCTTT
CATTEDRYREAFF
>-|TRBD2|TRBV10-3|TRBJ2-2
TGTGCCACCGGACTAGCGGGGGGCGCCGGGGAGCTGTTTTTT
CATGLAGGAGELFF
>few|TRBD2|TRBV20-1|TRBJ2-1
TGCAGTGCTAGGCCTCCGGGGACTAGCGGGGGAACCTACTACAATGAGCGGTTCTTC
CSARPPGTSGGTYYNERFF
>-|TRBD2|TRBV6-5|TRBJ2-7
TGTGCCAGCAGGCCTCGGGGGGGCCTATACGAGCAGTACTTC
CASRPRGGLYEQYF
>few|-|TRBV6-2/TRBV6-3|TRBJ2-2
TGTGCCAGCAAATGGACGGTTTCCACCGGGGAGCTGTTTTTT
CASKWTVSTGELFF
>once|-|TRBV7-2|TRBJ2-3
TGTGCCAGCAGCCGCGGACGGGTCTACCGGGATACGCAGTATTTT
CASSRGRVYRDTQYF
>-|TRBD1|TRBV5-5|TRBJ2-1
TGTGCCAGCAGCTTGGGCTTTAGGACAGGGGCCATAACGCCATCCTACAATGAGCAGTTCTTC
CASSLGFRTGAITPSYNEQFF
>-|TRBD1|TRBV6-6|TRBJ1-6
TGTGCCAGCAGTTACGCTCCGGGACAGGGGACGGGGTCACCCCTCCACTTT
CASSYAPGQGTGSPLHF
>-|TRBD1|TRBV7-6|TRBJ2-3
TGTGCCAGCAGCTCGCCGGGACAGGGTTTGAATACGCAGTATTTT
CASSSPGQGLNTQYF
>-|TRBD1|TRBV4-2|TRBJ1-1
TGTGCCAGCAGCCAAGTTTTGGACAGGGGGCGAGGTTCTGAAGCTTTCTTT
CASSQVLDRGRGSEAFF
>-|-|TRBV25-1|TRBJ2-7
TGTGCCAGCAGTGAATTCGGGCAGGGCTTTGGCGAGCAGTACTTC
CASSEFGQGFGEQYF
>-|-|TRBV6-2/TRBV6-3|TRBJ2-5
TGTGCCAGCGCTAAGGCGCCTCAAGAGACCCAGTACTTC
CASAKAPQETQYF
>-|-|TRBV7-2|TRBJ1-2
TGTGCCACCACGAACACCATCATACATGGCTACACCTTC
CATTNTIIHGYTF
>-|TRBD2|TRBV6-1|TRBJ2-3
TGTGCCAGCAGTGCCCCAGGGAGGGAGGATACGCAGTATTTT
CASSAPGREDTQYF
>few|-|TRBV4-2|TRBJ1-2
TGTGCCAGCAGCCTTGCACTTTTTACTAACTATGGCTACACCTTC
CASSLALFTNYGYTF
>-|-|TRBV6-2/TRBV6-3|TRBJ2-7
TGTGCCAGCAGTTACTTAGGACACCTCTACGAGCAGTACTTC
CASSYLGHLYEQYF
>few|-|TRBV5-1|TRBJ1-1
TGCGCCAGCATGATCGGGCAGAACACTGAAGCTTTCTTT
CASMIGQNTEAFF
>few|TRBD1|TRBV6-1|TRBJ1-5
TGTGCCAGCGGGCAGGGGGTGCGGCAGCCCCAGCATTTT
CASGQGVRQPQHF
>-|-|TRBV6-5|TRBJ1-1
TGTGCCAGCAGTTACTCGATCGGTAAAAACACTGAAGCTTTCTTT
CASSYSIGKNTEAFF
>-|-|TRBV5-1|TRBJ2-7
TGCGCCAGCAGCCGAGGGACATCCGGAGGGAACGAGCAGTACTTC
CASSRGTSGGNEQYF
>many|-|TRBV7-2|TRBJ2-3
TGTGCCAGCAGCTCCCTTCTCGGAGGAGATACGCAGTATTTT
CASSSLLGGDTQYF
>few|-|TRBV6-6|TRBJ2-7
TGTGCCAGCAGTTTAAGGAGGGACAGATCCTACGAGCAGTACTTC
CASSLRRDRSYEQYF
>few|TRBD2|TRBV20-1|TRBJ2-3
TGCAGTGCCGTGGGGCTAGCGGGCATATCGGATACGCAGTATTTT
CSAVGLAGISDTQYF
>-|TRBD1|TRBV5-1|TRBJ2-5
TGCGCCAGCAGCCCTATAACGACAGGGGACGAAGAGACCCAGTACTTC
CASSPITTGDEETQYF
>-|-|TRBV28|TRBJ2-2
TGTGCCAGCAGTTCGGCAGGGAGCGGGGACACCGGCGAGCTGTTTTTT
CASSSAGSGDTGELFF